This T cell receptor beta chain was retrieved from a study of cytomegalovirus exposure and HLA in healthy donors. The PCR employed 60 Vbeta primers together with 13 Jbeta primers. Assay used: immunoSEQ multiplex PCR; TCRdb lists only in-frame clones, some missing. The table shows 95,000 to 150,000 clones, with 78% occurring only once. Germline-derived CDR1 and CDR2 are SGHTA and FQGNSA. Trimming cost V 3 bases and J 4 bases, with 12 bases left between them. This CDR3 has 14 amino acids. Nominal health characterized the donors when sampled, though unrecorded immune exposures were likely. The source of this sequence is a man younger than 45 in good health and CMV-seropositive. The sequenced sample was PBMCs. The chain links TRBV7-2 to TRBJ1-1, with a tentative D call TRBD1 (5 bases). The CDR3 spells CASSLIQAPTEAFF. DNA of the CDR3: TGTGCCAGCAGCTTGATACAGGCGCCCACTGAAGCTTTCTTT.